The clone carrying this T cell receptor beta chain appeared many times. Its specificity is not known. The record originates from a study of T-cell memory formation after mild COVID-19. Regarding the study as a whole: Prior to infection, memory already included some responding clones, suggesting cross-reactive memory joined.

The ends were cut back, 6 bases at V and 6 bases at J, with 18 bases in the middle. This CDR3 region has 15 residues. Germline CDR1 reads MDHEN; CDR2 reads SYDVKM. Each CDR3 protein is one row after TCRdb ran MiXCR on the 5' RACE reads. Counted here are more than 300,000 distinct CDR3 sequences, roughly 13% occurring once; the ten biggest clones make up approximately 22%. This chain links TRBV28 with TRBJ2-4; D remains ambiguous. The specimen was PBMCs or a T cell subset sorted from them (not recorded which). This clonotype originated in a man aged 18-30 years who had mild COVID-19 (a few samples of this study predate the infection). Cell type and time point are not known. CDR3 in amino acids: CASRPHAVPGNIQYF. CDR3 nucleotide sequence: TGTGCCAGCAGACCCCACGCGGTACCTGGAAACATTCAGTACTTC. The full variable domain, rest sourced from reference TRBV28 and TRBJ2-4, is DVKVTQSSRYLVKRTGEKVFLECVQDMDHENMFWYRQDPGLGLRLIYFSYDVKMKEKGDIPEGYSVSREKKERFSLILESASTNQTSMYLCASRPHAVPGNIQYFGAGTRLSVL.